One sample yielded the 24 T cell receptor beta chains listed below, sequenced in a study of cytomegalovirus exposure and HLA in healthy donors. PCR involved 60 Vbeta and 13 Jbeta primers. The table came from immunoSEQ multiplex PCR; TCRdb's copy has only in-frame clones and leaves some out. In the table there are about 83,000 clones, about four fifths of which are singletons. Sequencing was done on a sample of PBMCs. Receptor source: a woman in her twenties or thirties in good health and CMV-seronegative.

This sequence joins TRBV6-6 and TRBJ1-4, with 8 bases aligning to TRBD1. The V gene's germline CDR1 is MNHNY and CDR2 SVGAGI (reference sequence). After removal of 6 bases from V and 8 bases from J, the junction contained 5 bases not matched to a gene. CDR3 size: 13 residues. CDR3 DNA sequence: TGTGCCAGCAGGAGACAGGGGTTCGAAAAACTGTTTTTT. It translates to CASRRQGFEKLFF.

The rearrangement links TRBV5-1 to TRBJ2-1; 7 bases match TRBD2. The CDR3 runs to 16 residues. Germline assignment: CDR1 SGHRS and CDR2 YFSETQ. V gave up 5 bases and J gave up 1 base; unmatched junction bases: 9. Here the CDR3 reads CASSMGEGMSYNEQFF. CDR3 DNA: TGCGCCAGCAGTATGGGGGAGGGGATGTCCTACAATGAGCAGTTCTTC.

The V call is TRBV7-3, the J call TRBJ2-7; 7 positions match TRBD2. J lost 3 bases, V lost 0 bases, and 2 bases had no gene match. Germline CDR1 reads SGHTA; CDR2 reads FQGTGA. The CDR3 runs to 14 residues. DNA for the CDR3: TGTGCCAGCAGCTTAACGCGGACTAGCTACGAGCAGTACTTC. It codes for CASSLTRTSYEQYF.

The V gene is TRBV2, the J gene TRBJ1-4; 8 nucleotides line up with TRBD1. Germline CDR1 reads SNHLY; CDR2 reads FYNNEI. This CDR3 has 13 amino acids. Trimming cost V 10 bases and J 7 bases; bases outside gene matches: 8. This chain's CDR3 is CATLRGRGEKLFF. CDR3 nucleotide sequence: TGTGCCACCCTCAGGGGGCGCGGTGAAAAACTGTTTTTT.

The chain uses TRBV7-2 and TRBJ2-7, with 8 bases lining up with TRBD2. Germline values: CDR1 SGHTA, CDR2 FQGNSA. Trimming removed 7 bases from V and 0 bases from J; junction bases left unmatched: 8. The CDR3 runs 15 residues. This CDR3 reads CASTLAGGASYEQYF. The CDR3 DNA sequence: TGTGCCAGCACCCTAGCGGGCGGGGCCTCCTACGAGCAGTACTTC.

This clone came up a few times. Within the sample, other DNA sequences also encode this same CDR3. V is TRBV5-1 and J is TRBJ2-7, with D possibly matching TRBD2 (5 bases). The CDR3 has 13 residues. In germline, CDR1 is SGHRS, CDR2 YFSETQ. V was shortened by 0 bases and J by 2 bases, with 6 bases between the two germline ends. DNA of the CDR3: TGCGCCAGCAGCTTGGAGAGGGCCTACGAGCAGTACTTC. This translates into CASSLERAYEQYF.

This clone showed up just once. This rearrangement joins TRBV6-4 to TRBJ1-4, with 10 nucleotides matching TRBD1. V gave up 6 bases and J gave up 11 bases; unmatched junction bases: 12. Germline CDR1 MRHNA, CDR2 SNTAGT. The CDR3 spans 15 residues. Here the CDR3 DNA reads TGTGCCAGCAGCCTGACCGGGACAGGGGCGGAGAAACTGTTTTTT. It is translated as CASSLTGTGAEKLFF.

The J gene is TRBJ2-5, the V gene TRBV29-1, with D possibly TRBD2 on 6 matching bases. This CDR3 has 13 residues. In germline, CDR1 is SQVTM, CDR2 ANQGSEA. V gave up 7 bases and J gave up 7 bases, with 19 bases separating them. The CDR3 here is CSGTGLHWGTQYF. In DNA form, the CDR3 reads TGCAGCGGGACGGGACTCCATTGGGGGACCCAGTACTTC.

This rearrangement joins TRBV9 to TRBJ2-1; 11 bases are a match to TRBD2. The CDR3 length is 16 residues. CDR1 and CDR2 (germline): SGDLS, YYNGEE. Losses at the gene ends were 3 bases for V and 4 bases for J; bases not matched to a gene: 6. CDR3 region: CASSGHSGRAYNEQFF. DNA of the CDR3: TGTGCCAGCAGCGGCCATAGCGGGAGGGCTTACAATGAGCAGTTCTTC.

The chain is built from TRBV7-3 and TRBJ2-6; D is possibly TRBD2 (6 bases). This CDR3 comprises 17 residues. V lost 2 bases, J lost 0 bases, and 11 bases lay in between. Germline V CDR1 and CDR2: SGHTA, FQGTGA. The CDR3 is CASSLVGSSSGANVLTF. CDR3 nucleotide sequence: TGTGCCAGCAGCTTAGTCGGGAGTTCCTCTGGGGCCAACGTCCTGACTTTC.

The rearrangement joins TRBV6-5 to TRBJ1-1; 10 nucleotides agree with TRBD1. This CDR3 is built from 15 residues. The germline CDR1 and CDR2 sequences are MNHEY and SVGAGI. V was pared by 7 bases and J by 5 bases, with 10 bases of the junction left unmatched. CDR3 loop: CASNDRGRLGTEAFF. CDR3 coding DNA: TGTGCCAGCAACGACAGGGGGCGGTTAGGAACTGAAGCTTTCTTT.

The chain has TRBV5-1 and TRBJ2-3; TRBD2 matches 8 bases. V dropped 1 base and J dropped 2; count of bases not matched to a gene: 15. Per the germline V gene, CDR1 is SGHRS and CDR2 is YFSETQ. The CDR3 is made up of 19 amino acids. CDR3 nucleotides: TGCGCCAGCAGCTTGAGTCCCGGGACTAGTCCCGCACACACAGATACGCAGTATTTT. Protein sequence: CASSLSPGTSPAHTDTQYF.

V usage is TRBV10-1 and J usage is TRBJ1-1; 7 nucleotides line up with TRBD1. CDR3 length equals 13 residues. Germline V gene lookup returns CDR1 WNHNN and CDR2 SYGVQD (reference sequence). The V and J ends lost 6 bases and 0 bases, in that order; junction bases with no gene match: 1. This CDR3 is CASRGQLNTEAFF. The CDR3 DNA follows: TGCGCCAGCAGGGGACAGCTGAACACTGAAGCTTTCTTT.

V is TRBV5-4 and J is TRBJ2-1; 7 bases agree with TRBD1. The V gene end was trimmed by 4 bases and the J gene end by 3 bases; junction bases not matched to a gene: 7. The CDR3 is 15 amino acids. Looked up from germline, CDR1 is SGHNT and CDR2 is YYREEE (reference sequence). CDR3 coding DNA: TGTGCCAGCAGCACGGGACAGTCTTACTACAATGAGCAGTTCTTC. Protein product: CASSTGQSYYNEQFF.

This chain links TRBV5-1 with TRBJ2-7; 8 bases map to TRBD1. Per the germline V gene, CDR1 is SGHRS and CDR2 is YFSETQ. CDR3 size: 13 residues. V dropped 5 bases and J dropped 2; count of bases not matched to a gene: 3. CDR3 DNA sequence: TGCGCCAGCAGAACGACAGGGGCCTACGAGCAGTACTTC. Amino acids: CASRTTGAYEQYF.

This chain joins TRBV27 and TRBJ2-5, with a tentative D call TRBD2 (5 bases). This CDR3 region has 14 residues. Trimming pared 4 bases from V and 5 bases from J, leaving 14 bases between. In germline, CDR1 is MNHEY, CDR2 SMNVEV (reference sequence). The CDR3: CASSSSLEGETQYF. CDR3 sequence (DNA): TGTGCCAGCAGTTCATCCCTTGAGGGTGAGACCCAGTACTTC.

V gene TRBV27 combines with J gene TRBJ1-1; D is perhaps TRBD1 (5 bases). CDR1 MNHEY and CDR2 SMNVEV come from the germline V gene (reference sequence). CDR3 length: 14 amino acids. V shed 6 bases and J shed 8 bases, with 19 bases lying between them. This chain's CDR3 is CASSFGRAVGEAFF. The CDR3 coding sequence is TGTGCCAGCAGCTTCGGCAGGGCGGTTGGGGAAGCTTTCTTT.

The V and J genes are TRBV27 and TRBJ1-5; D call uncertain. Trimming pared 5 bases from V and 2 bases from J, leaving 16 bases between. The CDR3 is 16 residues long. Germline assignment: CDR1 MNHEY and CDR2 SMNVEV (reference sequence). The CDR3 loop is CASSPREGMGNQPQHF. The DNA of the CDR3 is TGTGCCAGCAGTCCTCGGGAAGGCATGGGCAATCAGCCCCAGCATTTT.

This chain uses TRBV18 with TRBJ2-5; D is possibly TRBD1 (5 bases). CDR3 length equals 15 residues. The V and J ends lost 6 bases and 5 bases respectively, with 19 bases between them. The germline V gene has CDR1 KGHSH and CDR2 LQKENI. CDR3 in amino acids: CASSPQAARAETQYF. DNA of the CDR3: TGTGCCAGCTCCCCTCAGGCCGCCAGGGCTGAGACCCAGTACTTC.

J is TRBJ2-2 and V is TRBV10-1, with D perhaps TRBD2 (5 bases). V was trimmed by 0 bases and J by 5 bases, leaving 13 bases between them. CDR1 and CDR2 (germline): WNHNN, SYGVQD (reference sequence). CDR3 length: 16 residues. The CDR3 sequence: CASSESKGPGTGELFF. Written as DNA, the CDR3 is TGCGCCAGCAGTGAGTCGAAGGGCCCGGGGACCGGGGAGCTGTTTTTT.

The chain links TRBV7-2 to TRBJ1-2; D not resolved. Germline V gives CDR1 SGHTA, CDR2 FQGNSA. This CDR3 spans 13 amino acids. Trimming cost V 0 bases and J 1 base, with 3 bases left between them. DNA for the CDR3: TGTGCCAGCAGCTTAGCTAGTAACTATGGCTACACCTTC. It is translated as CASSLASNYGYTF.

This clone was detected only a few times. The genes are TRBV11-2 and TRBJ2-7, with TRBD1 matching over 8 bases. There are 14 residues in the CDR3. Trimming at V came to 5 bases and at J to 0 bases, leaving 3 bases not matched to a gene. CDR1 SGHAT and CDR2 FQNNGV come from the germline V gene. The CDR3 DNA reads TGTGCCAGCAGCCAGGACAGGGCCTCCTACGAGCAGTACTTC. Encoded protein: CASSQDRASYEQYF.

This rearrangement joins TRBV4-2 to TRBJ2-5; tentative D call: TRBD2 (7 bases). The germline V gene has CDR1 LGHNA and CDR2 YNFKEQ. Trimming removed 3 bases from V and 0 bases from J, with 17 bases in between. The CDR3 length is 17 residues. The CDR3 protein is CASSQNRGEGYQETQYF. Here the CDR3 DNA reads TGTGCCAGCAGCCAGAATAGGGGGGAGGGGTACCAAGAGACCCAGTACTTC.

This chain connects TRBV11-2 to TRBJ2-5, with 7 nucleotides matching TRBD1. Germline trimming cut 4 bases from V and 2 bases from J; bases unmatched to any gene: 4. CDR1 and CDR2 from the germline V gene are SGHAT and FQNNGV. The CDR3 is 14 residues long. For the CDR3, the DNA is TGTGCCAGCAGCTCCCACAGGGGACAAGAGACCCAGTACTTC. This translates into CASSSHRGQETQYF.